Following are 20 T cell receptor beta chains from one sample sequenced in a study of control samples from healthy donors and cancer patients. Sequencing used immunoSEQ multiplex PCR; TCRdb keeps in-frame clones, though not all of them. The top ten clones hold around 9.3% of a sample with roughly 18,000 clones, 88% of them seen once. The specimen sequenced was PBMCs. These receptors were collected from a woman aged 55 to 70 with head and neck cancer.

The gene calls are TRBV15 and TRBJ2-3, with D tentatively TRBD1 (7 bases). In germline, CDR1 is LNHNV, CDR2 YYDKDF (reference sequence). The length of the CDR3 is 16 residues. With 5 bases removed from V and 3 bases from J, the gap between germline ends came to 18 bases. Written as DNA, the CDR3 is TGTGCCACCAGCGTGGGGGGAACGACAGGGACAGATACGCAGTATTTT. It yields the protein CATSVGGTTGTDTQYF. Looking up the rest from reference TRBV15 and TRBJ2-3 gives the full variable domain: DAMVIQNPRYQVTQFGKPVTLSCSQTLNHNVMYWYQQKSSQAPKLLFHYYDKDFNNEADTPDNFQSRRPNTSFCFLDIRSPGLGDTAMYLCATSVGGTTGTDTQYFGPGTRLTVL.

The chain has TRBV30 and TRBJ1-1; possible D gene TRBD1, 5 bases. Germline V lookup: CDR1 GTSNPN, CDR2 SVGIG (reference sequence). With 4 bases removed from V and 1 base from J, the gap between germline ends came to 10 bases. The CDR3 sequence is 13 residues long. CDR3 region: CAWKTGSNTEAFF. As DNA, the CDR3 is TGTGCCTGGAAAACAGGCTCGAACACTGAAGCTTTCTTT.

The gene calls are TRBV18 and TRBJ1-1; TRBD1 might be the D (6 bases). Germline loops: CDR1 KGHSH, CDR2 LQKENI. With 6 bases removed from V and 6 bases from J, the gap between germline ends came to 17 bases. The CDR3 loop spans 14 amino acids. This CDR3 is CASSRRSGEAEAFF. DNA of the CDR3: TGTGCCAGCTCTCGTAGGTCAGGGGAGGCTGAAGCTTTCTTT.

The rearrangement uses TRBV7-6 and TRBJ2-1; D may be TRBD1 (7 bases). CDR3 length: 16 residues. The germline V gene encodes CDR1 SGHVS and CDR2 FNYEAQ. Trimming took off 2 bases at V and 1 base at J, with 12 bases between the two ends. The CDR3 region is CASSLSQGGSYNEQFF. The CDR3 DNA is TGTGCCAGCAGCTTATCGCAGGGGGGATCCTACAATGAGCAGTTCTTC.

The chain is built from TRBV4-1 and TRBJ1-2; 8 bases map to TRBD1. The CDR3 runs to 13 residues. The junction had 4 bases not matched to a gene; V was cut back by 3 bases and J by 7 bases. CDR1 is MGHRA and CDR2 is YSYEKL in the germline V gene. CDR3 amino acids: CASSQDRERGYTF. The CDR3, as DNA: TGCGCCAGCAGCCAGGACAGGGAGCGTGGCTACACCTTC.

The chain uses TRBV7-6 and TRBJ2-2; 8 bases are shared with TRBD1. J lost 5 bases, V lost 5 bases, and 7 bases had no gene match. CDR3 length: 15 residues. The germline V gene has CDR1 SGHVS and CDR2 FNYEAQ. The CDR3 DNA reads TGTGCCAGCAGCCGACGACAGGGGCGGACCGGGGAGCTGTTTTTT. Translating gives CASSRRQGRTGELFF.

V and J are TRBV4-1 and TRBJ1-1, with D possibly matching TRBD1 (6 bases). Germline CDR1 MGHRA, CDR2 YSYEKL. This CDR3 has 15 residues. The V end was cut by 1 base, the J end by 5 bases, with 14 bases between. The CDR3: CASSQGSGARTEAFF. The CDR3, as DNA: TGCGCCAGCAGCCAAGGTTCGGGGGCTCGAACTGAAGCTTTCTTT.

The CDR3: CASSLDPGRGYTF. CDR3 DNA: TGTGCCAGCAGCTTGGACCCAGGGAGAGGCTACACCTTC. The chain recombines TRBV6-5 with TRBJ1-2; tentative D call: TRBD1 (5 bases). The CDR3 is 13 amino acids. V lost 6 bases and J lost 8, with 16 bases in between. CDR1 and CDR2 (germline): MNHEY, SVGAGI.

The rearrangement links TRBV18 to TRBJ1-2; maybe TRBD1 (5 bases). Trimming removed 2 bases from V and 8 bases from J, with 15 bases in between. The CDR3 consists of 14 residues. Per germline, CDR1 KGHSH and CDR2 LQKENI. The CDR3 is CASSPGSQGRGYTF. In nucleotides, the CDR3 is TGTGCCAGCTCACCAGGAAGCCAGGGCCGAGGCTACACCTTC.

This clone showed up just a few times. The chain is built from TRBV2 and TRBJ2-1, with 7 bases matching TRBD1. From germline, CDR1 is SNHLY and CDR2 FYNNEI. The CDR3 spans 16 residues. Unmatched junction bases numbered 8, after V lost 6 bases and J lost 0 bases. The CDR3 DNA follows: TGTGCCAGCAGACAGGGGCCTTCGGACTCCTACAATGAGCAGTTCTTC. Translated, it gives CASRQGPSDSYNEQFF.

The chain couples TRBV19 to TRBJ2-2, with 9 bases lining up with TRBD1. J lost 3 bases, V lost 6 bases, and 5 bases had no gene match. Germline-derived CDR1 and CDR2 are LNHDA and SQIVND (reference sequence). This CDR3 has 15 amino acids. CDR3 loop: CASRIGQGYTGELFF. CDR3 DNA: TGTGCCAGTAGGATCGGACAGGGGTACACCGGGGAGCTGTTTTTT.

V is TRBV27 and J is TRBJ2-7, with 9 bases lining up with TRBD1. The length of the CDR3 is 15 residues. The germline V gene has CDR1 MNHEY and CDR2 SMNVEV (reference sequence). Unmatched junction bases numbered 6, after V lost 6 bases and J lost 0 bases. In DNA form, the CDR3 reads TGTGCCAGCAGGGTAGGGACAGGGAGCTCCTACGAGCAGTACTTC. It specifies CASRVGTGSSYEQYF.

This clone was recorded only once. The chain combines TRBV18 with TRBJ2-7, with 10 bases matching TRBD2. Germline V lookup: CDR1 KGHSH, CDR2 LQKENI. J lost 4 bases, V lost 1 base, and 10 bases had no gene match. This CDR3 region has 17 residues. DNA for the CDR3: TGTGCCAGCTCACCACTGGCTAGCGGGAGATCGGGGTACGAGCAGTACTTC. Residues: CASSPLASGRSGYEQYF.

The rearrangement joins TRBV27 to TRBJ2-7, with 14 bases aligning to TRBD2. Per germline, CDR1 MNHEY and CDR2 SMNVEV (reference sequence). V gave up 3 bases and J gave up 7 bases; unmatched junction bases: 2. The CDR3 length is 14 residues. CDR3 nucleotide sequence: TGTGCCAGCAGTTTGGGACTAGCGGGAGAAGAGCAGTACTTC. Translating it yields CASSLGLAGEEQYF.

The J gene is TRBJ1-5, the V gene TRBV6-1; 10 bases line up with TRBD1. V trimming: 2 bases; J trimming: 6 bases; junction bases outside the gene matches: 4. The CDR3 is made up of 15 amino acids. The germline CDR1 and CDR2 sequences are MNHNS and SASEGT. As DNA, the CDR3 is TGTGCCAGCAGTGAACAGGACAGGGGGACTCAGCCCCAGCATTTT. This gives the protein CASSEQDRGTQPQHF.

The chain is built from TRBV7-9 and TRBJ2-5; either TRBD1 or TRBD2 may supply D (5 bases each). Trimming removed 4 bases from V and 4 bases from J, with 10 bases in between. The germline CDR1 and CDR2 sequences are SEHNR and FQNEAQ (reference sequence). CDR3 size: 13 residues. The CDR3 reads CASSSRDGETQYF. The CDR3 DNA reads as TGTGCCAGCAGCTCCCGGGACGGAGAGACCCAGTACTTC.

This chain uses TRBV18 with TRBJ1-5; D is unclear. The CDR3 runs 13 residues. Germline assignment: CDR1 KGHSH and CDR2 LQKENI. Trimming removed 6 bases at V and 7 bases at J, with 13 bases between. CDR3 loop: CASSKSVEQPQHF. The CDR3 nucleotides are TGTGCCAGCTCGAAGAGTGTTGAACAGCCCCAGCATTTT.

The chain is built from TRBV7-9 and TRBJ2-2; 7 bases agree with TRBD1. V shed 4 bases, J shed 2 bases, and the junction held 4 bases outside the gene matches. Looked up from germline, CDR1 is SEHNR and CDR2 is FQNEAQ (reference sequence). The CDR3 is made up of 15 amino acids. In DNA form, the CDR3 reads TGTGCCAGCAGCTCCCGGGACAGTAACACCGGGGAGCTGTTTTTT. It codes for CASSSRDSNTGELFF.

The J gene is TRBJ1-1, the V gene TRBV5-8; possibly TRBD1 for D (6 bases). Trimming took 4 bases from V and 1 from J, leaving 11 bases between them. CDR3 length: 14 residues. Germline-derived CDR1 and CDR2 are SGHTS and YDEGEE. The chain's CDR3 is CASSHRVANTEAFF. CDR3 DNA: TGTGCCAGCAGCCACAGGGTGGCGAACACTGAAGCTTTCTTT.

The chain uses TRBV7-3 and TRBJ2-1; 11 bases are shared with TRBD2. The CDR3 length is 16 residues. Germline CDR1 and CDR2: SGHTA and FQGTGA. The J segment lost 5 bases and the V segment lost 5 bases, leaving 8 bases of the junction unmatched. The CDR3: CASSGFGLAGNNEQFF. CDR3 DNA sequence: TGTGCCAGCAGCGGGTTTGGACTAGCGGGTAACAATGAGCAGTTCTTC.